This is a list of T cell receptor beta chains from one sample in a study of shared clonotypes between healthy human individuals. The table came from immunoSEQ multiplex PCR; TCRdb's copy has only in-frame clones and leaves some out. The data show about half a million clones, with 79% seen just once and roughly 13% held by the top ten. Sequenced: PBMCs. These receptors came from a woman in her thirties or forties in good health. Some clones in this sample may be carry-over from other donors' samples. Both conserved end residues are trimmed from each CDR3. Each record gives: J gene, CDR3 length, V gene, CDR3 protein.

j_gene: TRBJ1-3
len: 12
v_gene: TRBV30
CDR3aa: AWSHGTAGNTIY

j_gene: TRBJ2-3
len: 15
v_gene: TRBV1
CDR3aa: TSSQDLGTSGTDTQY

j_gene: TRBJ2-2
len: 12
v_gene: TRBV28
CDR3aa: ASGQREGIGELF

j_gene: .
len: 15
v_gene: TRBV5-4
CDR3aa: ASSLDPRQGRVGEQY

j_gene: TRBJ1-5
len: 14
v_gene: TRBV19
CDR3aa: ASSNPGDWGNQPQH

j_gene: TRBJ2-5
len: 11
v_gene: TRBV27
CDR3aa: ASRDRVRKTQY

j_gene: TRBJ2-7
len: 11
v_gene: TRBV4-2
CDR3aa: ASSPTRWTEQY

j_gene: TRBJ2-7
len: 13
v_gene: TRBV18
CDR3aa: ASSPGLAGNYEQY

j_gene: TRBJ2-7
len: 12
v_gene: TRBV27
CDR3aa: ASSLGPRTYEQY

j_gene: TRBJ2-1
len: 15
v_gene: TRBV4-3
CDR3aa: ASSQRLRDRAYNEQF

j_gene: TRBJ1-1
len: 11
v_gene: TRBV7-2
CDR3aa: ASSRNLNTEAF

j_gene: TRBJ2-5
len: 11
v_gene: TRBV7-2
CDR3aa: ASSLDREGTQY

j_gene: TRBJ1-5
len: 13
v_gene: TRBV21-1
CDR3aa: ASSKDPPMGQPQH

j_gene: TRBJ2-1
len: 11
v_gene: TRBV5-1
CDR3aa: ASSLSLSREQF

j_gene: TRBJ2-6
len: 12
v_gene: TRBV7-6
CDR3aa: ASSPVSGANVLT

j_gene: TRBJ1-1
len: 12
v_gene: TRBV6-5
CDR3aa: ASRWTGGNTEAF

j_gene: TRBJ1-2
len: 13
v_gene: TRBV4-2
CDR3aa: ASSQDGTGGFGYT

j_gene: TRBJ2-2
len: 14
v_gene: TRBV4-3
CDR3aa: ASSQGWLGNTGELF

j_gene: TRBJ2-1
len: 14
v_gene: TRBV4-1
CDR3aa: ASSHGLAGVDNEQF

j_gene: TRBJ2-3
len: 13
v_gene: TRBV30
CDR3aa: AWSAGTGSTDTQY

j_gene: TRBJ2-2
len: 13
v_gene: TRBV18
CDR3aa: ASSPTQEHTGELF

j_gene: TRBJ1-5
len: 13
v_gene: TRBV28
CDR3aa: ASGGAGLDIQPQH

j_gene: TRBJ2-7
len: 10
v_gene: TRBV6-1
CDR3aa: ASSEGGVAAN

j_gene: TRBJ2-1
len: 13
v_gene: TRBV7-6
CDR3aa: ASSQGLAGGDEQF

j_gene: TRBJ2-2
len: 11
v_gene: TRBV6-5
CDR3aa: ASGDSDTGELF

j_gene: TRBJ2-7
len: 12
v_gene: TRBV9
CDR3aa: ASSVGQDVYEQY

j_gene: TRBJ1-2
len: 13
v_gene: TRBV25-1
CDR3aa: ASSGGAGPRYGYT

j_gene: TRBJ2-1
len: 11
v_gene: TRBV19
CDR3aa: ASSIGSYNEQF

j_gene: TRBJ2-3
len: 12
v_gene: TRBV5-1
CDR3aa: ASSLDTSTDTQY

j_gene: TRBJ2-3
len: 12
v_gene: TRBV2
CDR3aa: ASRKPGVTDTQY

j_gene: TRBJ2-3
len: 10
v_gene: TRBV10-3
CDR3aa: AIREGGSPQY

j_gene: TRBJ1-5
len: 15
v_gene: TRBV19
CDR3aa: ASSSPPGQGTDQPQH

j_gene: TRBJ1-2
len: 12
v_gene: TRBV25-1
CDR3aa: ASSESWHPYRHT

j_gene: TRBJ2-3
len: 12
v_gene: TRBV7-7
CDR3aa: ASSPDILTDTQY

j_gene: TRBJ2-1
len: 11
v_gene: TRBV19
CDR3aa: ASGTFTINEQF

j_gene: TRBJ2-6
len: 13
v_gene: TRBV7-2
CDR3aa: ASSSDRTGANVLT

j_gene: TRBJ1-1
len: 13
v_gene: TRBV11-2
CDR3aa: ASSSLIGGNTEAF

j_gene: TRBJ1-1
len: 12
v_gene: TRBV5-1
CDR3aa: ASSLEPLNTEAF

j_gene: TRBJ2-1
len: 13
v_gene: TRBV5-1
CDR3aa: ASSGGGQGYNEQF

j_gene: TRBJ2-3
len: 11
v_gene: TRBV5-6
CDR3aa: ASRRQGTDTQY

j_gene: TRBJ1-4
len: 12
v_gene: TRBV7-9
CDR3aa: ASSSGQGAGKLF

j_gene: TRBJ2-7
len: 13
v_gene: TRBV28
CDR3aa: ASSLIDRSVDEQY

j_gene: TRBJ2-1
len: 16
v_gene: TRBV5-3
CDR3aa: ARSLGTGPTSSYNEQF

j_gene: TRBJ2-1
len: 14
v_gene: TRBV7-9
CDR3aa: ASSLGSLGIRNEQF

j_gene: TRBJ1-2
len: 15
v_gene: TRBV5-1
CDR3aa: ASSLAPGTGLNYGYT

j_gene: TRBJ2-7
len: 14
v_gene: TRBV5-4
CDR3aa: ASSPGGVTAGYEQY

j_gene: TRBJ2-3
len: 10
v_gene: TRBV30
CDR3aa: AYDRGTDTQY

j_gene: TRBJ1-2
len: 12
v_gene: TRBV18
CDR3aa: ASSPRVGDYGYT

j_gene: TRBJ1-1
len: 12
v_gene: TRBV19
CDR3aa: ASTSPRGNTEAF

j_gene: TRBJ1-1
len: 11
v_gene: TRBV7-9
CDR3aa: ASSFPSNTEAF

j_gene: TRBJ2-1
len: 13
v_gene: TRBV5-1
CDR3aa: ASSLPSSSYNEQF

j_gene: TRBJ1-2
len: 10
v_gene: TRBV28
CDR3aa: ASSRGRYGYT

j_gene: TRBJ2-3
len: 14
v_gene: TRBV5-1
CDR3aa: ASSIGLAASTDTQY

j_gene: TRBJ2-3
len: 11
v_gene: TRBV7-2
CDR3aa: ASSDRGTDTQY

j_gene: TRBJ2-7
len: 12
v_gene: TRBV28
CDR3aa: ASSFYRSSYEQY